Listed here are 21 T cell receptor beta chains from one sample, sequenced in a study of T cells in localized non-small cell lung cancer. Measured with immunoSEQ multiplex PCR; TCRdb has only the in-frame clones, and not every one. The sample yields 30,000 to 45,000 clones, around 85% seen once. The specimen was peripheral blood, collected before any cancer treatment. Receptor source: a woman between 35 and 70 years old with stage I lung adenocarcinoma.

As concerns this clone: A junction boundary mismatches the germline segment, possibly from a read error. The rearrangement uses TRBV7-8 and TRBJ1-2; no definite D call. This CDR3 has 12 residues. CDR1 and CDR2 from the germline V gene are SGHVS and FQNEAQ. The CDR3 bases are TGTGCCAGCAGCTTAGGATCAGGACCGAATGATTTC. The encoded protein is CASSLGSGPNDF.

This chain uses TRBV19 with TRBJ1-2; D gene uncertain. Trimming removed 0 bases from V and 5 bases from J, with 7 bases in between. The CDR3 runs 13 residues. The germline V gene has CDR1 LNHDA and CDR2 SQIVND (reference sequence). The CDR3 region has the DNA TGTGCCAGTAGTATAGATTACAGATATGGCTACACCTTC. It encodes CASSIDYRYGYTF.

Here the CDR3 DNA reads TGTGCCAGCCGCAATACCGAGGGTGAAAAACTGTTTTTT. Translation gives CASRNTEGEKLFF. The J gene is TRBJ1-4, the V gene TRBV2; no definite D call. Trimming took 8 bases from V and 7 from J, leaving 14 bases between them. The CDR3 extends over 13 amino acids. Germline V gene sequence: CDR1 SNHLY, CDR2 FYNNEI.

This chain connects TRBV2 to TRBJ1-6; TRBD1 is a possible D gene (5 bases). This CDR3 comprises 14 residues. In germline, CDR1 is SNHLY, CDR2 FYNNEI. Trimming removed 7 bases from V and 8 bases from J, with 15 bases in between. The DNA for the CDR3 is TGTGCCAGCAAGCTCCGGGACGGTTATTCACCCCTCCACTTT. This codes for CASKLRDGYSPLHF. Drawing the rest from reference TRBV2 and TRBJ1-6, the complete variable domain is EPEVTQTPSHQVTQMGQEVILRCVPISNHLYFYWYRQILGQKVEFLVSFYNNEISEKSEIFDDQFSVERPDGSNFTLKIRSTKLEDSAMYFCASKLRDGYSPLHFGNGTRLTVT.

The CDR3 protein is CASAGGVGSGANVLTF. Written as DNA, the CDR3 is TGTGCCAGCGCGGGTGGAGTGGGCTCTGGGGCCAACGTCCTGACTTTC. V gene TRBV27 combines with J gene TRBJ2-6; a possible D gene is TRBD2 (5 bases). V lost 8 bases and J 0 bases, leaving 14 bases between the germline ends. Germline V gene lookup returns CDR1 MNHEY and CDR2 SMNVEV (reference sequence). This CDR3 comprises 16 residues.

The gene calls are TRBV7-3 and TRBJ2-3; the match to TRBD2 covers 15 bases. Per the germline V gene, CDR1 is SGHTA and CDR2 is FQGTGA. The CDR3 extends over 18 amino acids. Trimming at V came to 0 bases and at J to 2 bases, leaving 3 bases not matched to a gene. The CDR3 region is CASSLTGTSGGSTDTQYF. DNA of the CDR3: TGTGCCAGCAGCTTAACGGGGACTAGCGGGGGGTCCACAGATACGCAGTATTTT. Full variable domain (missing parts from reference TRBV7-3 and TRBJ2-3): GAGVSQTPSNKVTEKGKYVELRCDPISGHTALYWYRQSLGQGPEFLIYFQGTGAADDSGLPNDRFFAVRPEGSVSTLKIQRTERGDSAVYLCASSLTGTSGGSTDTQYFGPGTRLTVL.

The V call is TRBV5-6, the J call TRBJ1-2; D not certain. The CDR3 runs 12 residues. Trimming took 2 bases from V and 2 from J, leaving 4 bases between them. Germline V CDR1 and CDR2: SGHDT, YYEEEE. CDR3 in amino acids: CASSLWNYGYTF. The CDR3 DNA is TGTGCCAGCAGCTTATGGAACTATGGCTACACCTTC. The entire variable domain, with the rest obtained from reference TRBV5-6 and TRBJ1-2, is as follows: DAGVTQSPTHLIKTRGQQVTLRCSPKSGHDTVSWYQQALGQGPQFIFQYYEEEERQRGNFPDRFSGHQFPNYSSELNVNALLLGDSALYLCASSLWNYGYTFGSGTRLTVV.

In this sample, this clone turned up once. The CDR3 nucleotides are TGTGCCAGCAGTGAGGACGGTTACTATGGCTACACCTTC. Protein product: CASSEDGYYGYTF. J is TRBJ1-2 and V is TRBV2; D is unresolved. There are 13 residues in the CDR3. The V end lost 3 bases, the J end lost 3 bases, and 8 bases lay between the germline ends. The germline V gene has CDR1 SNHLY and CDR2 FYNNEI.

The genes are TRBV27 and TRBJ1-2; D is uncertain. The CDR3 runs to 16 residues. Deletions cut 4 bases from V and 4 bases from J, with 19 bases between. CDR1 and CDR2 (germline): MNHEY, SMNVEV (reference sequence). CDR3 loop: CASSYRFGVRGYGYTF. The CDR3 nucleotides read TGTGCCAGCAGTTACCGGTTTGGGGTGCGGGGCTATGGCTACACCTTC.

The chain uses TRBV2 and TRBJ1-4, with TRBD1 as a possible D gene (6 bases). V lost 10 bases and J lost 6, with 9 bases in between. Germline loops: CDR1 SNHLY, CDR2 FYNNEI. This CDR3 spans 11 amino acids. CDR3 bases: TGTGCCACTGGGACATATGAAAAACTGTTTTTT. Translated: CATGTYEKLFF.

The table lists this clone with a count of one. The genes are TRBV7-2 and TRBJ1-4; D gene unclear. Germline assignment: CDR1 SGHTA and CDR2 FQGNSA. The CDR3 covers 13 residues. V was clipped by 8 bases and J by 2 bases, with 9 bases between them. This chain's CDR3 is CASSGLTNEKLFF. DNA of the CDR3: TGTGCCAGCTCTGGGCTGACTAATGAAAAACTGTTTTTT.

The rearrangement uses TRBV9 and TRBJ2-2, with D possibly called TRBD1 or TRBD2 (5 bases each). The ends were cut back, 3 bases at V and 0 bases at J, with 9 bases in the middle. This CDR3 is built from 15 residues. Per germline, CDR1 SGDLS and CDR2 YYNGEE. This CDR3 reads CASSEGTANTGELFF. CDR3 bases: TGTGCCAGCAGCGAGGGGACGGCGAACACCGGGGAGCTGTTTTTT.

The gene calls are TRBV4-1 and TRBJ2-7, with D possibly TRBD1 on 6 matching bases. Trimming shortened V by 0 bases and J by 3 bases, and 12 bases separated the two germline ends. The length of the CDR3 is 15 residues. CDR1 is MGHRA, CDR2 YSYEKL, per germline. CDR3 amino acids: CASSQDFGRGYEQYF. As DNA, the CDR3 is TGCGCCAGCAGCCAAGATTTCGGCAGGGGCTACGAGCAGTACTTC.

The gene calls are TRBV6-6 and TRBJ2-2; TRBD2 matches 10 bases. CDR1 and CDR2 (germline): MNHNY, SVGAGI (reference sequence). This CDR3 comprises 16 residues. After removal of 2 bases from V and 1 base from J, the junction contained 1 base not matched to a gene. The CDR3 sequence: CASSYASGGNTGELFF. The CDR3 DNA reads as TGTGCCAGCAGTTACGCTAGCGGGGGGAACACCGGGGAGCTGTTTTTT.

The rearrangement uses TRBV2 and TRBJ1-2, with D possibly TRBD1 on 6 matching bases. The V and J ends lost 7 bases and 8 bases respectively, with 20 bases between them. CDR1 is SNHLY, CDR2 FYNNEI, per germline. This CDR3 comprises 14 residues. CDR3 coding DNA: TGTGCCAGCACGGCAATAAGTGGGGGCCAGGGCTACACCTTC. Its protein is CASTAISGGQGYTF.

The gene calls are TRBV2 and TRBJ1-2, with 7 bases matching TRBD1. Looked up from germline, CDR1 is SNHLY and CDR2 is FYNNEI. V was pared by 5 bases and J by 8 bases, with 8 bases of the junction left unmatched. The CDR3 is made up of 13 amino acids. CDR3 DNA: TGTGCCAGCAGTCAGGGACAGTCCTACGGCTACACCTTC. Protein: CASSQGQSYGYTF.

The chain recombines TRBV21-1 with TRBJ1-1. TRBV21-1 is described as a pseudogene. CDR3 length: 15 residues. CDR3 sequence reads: CASSLLGEGNTEAFF. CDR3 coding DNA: TGTGCCAGCAGCCTACTGGGGGAGGGGAACACTGAAGCTTTCTTT.

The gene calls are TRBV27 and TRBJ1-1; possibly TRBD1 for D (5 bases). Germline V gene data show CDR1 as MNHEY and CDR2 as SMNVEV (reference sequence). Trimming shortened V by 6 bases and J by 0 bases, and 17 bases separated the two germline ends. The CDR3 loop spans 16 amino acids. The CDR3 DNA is TGTGCCAGCAGAAGCCTCGCCGGGACGGTGAACACTGAAGCTTTCTTT. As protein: CASRSLAGTVNTEAFF.

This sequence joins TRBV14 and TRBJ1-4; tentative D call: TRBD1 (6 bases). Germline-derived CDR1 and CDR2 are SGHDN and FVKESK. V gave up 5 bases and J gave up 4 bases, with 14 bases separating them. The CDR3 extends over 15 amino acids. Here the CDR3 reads CASSLRGALNEKLFF. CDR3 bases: TGTGCCAGCAGCTTACGGGGGGCGCTTAATGAAAAACTGTTTTTT.

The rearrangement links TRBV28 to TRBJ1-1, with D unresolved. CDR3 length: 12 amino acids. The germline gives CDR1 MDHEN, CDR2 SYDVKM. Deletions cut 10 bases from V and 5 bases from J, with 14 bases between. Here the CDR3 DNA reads TGTGCCATCGGAGGGCTTGGAACTGAAGCTTTCTTT. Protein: CAIGGLGTEAFF.

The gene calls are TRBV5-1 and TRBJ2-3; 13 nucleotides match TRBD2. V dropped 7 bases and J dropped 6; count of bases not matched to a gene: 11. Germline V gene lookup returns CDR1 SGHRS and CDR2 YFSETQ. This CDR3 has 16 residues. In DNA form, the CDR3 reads TGCGCCAGCCGCCGTACAGGACTAGCGGGGGTTGATACGCAGTATTTT. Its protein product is CASRRTGLAGVDTQYF.